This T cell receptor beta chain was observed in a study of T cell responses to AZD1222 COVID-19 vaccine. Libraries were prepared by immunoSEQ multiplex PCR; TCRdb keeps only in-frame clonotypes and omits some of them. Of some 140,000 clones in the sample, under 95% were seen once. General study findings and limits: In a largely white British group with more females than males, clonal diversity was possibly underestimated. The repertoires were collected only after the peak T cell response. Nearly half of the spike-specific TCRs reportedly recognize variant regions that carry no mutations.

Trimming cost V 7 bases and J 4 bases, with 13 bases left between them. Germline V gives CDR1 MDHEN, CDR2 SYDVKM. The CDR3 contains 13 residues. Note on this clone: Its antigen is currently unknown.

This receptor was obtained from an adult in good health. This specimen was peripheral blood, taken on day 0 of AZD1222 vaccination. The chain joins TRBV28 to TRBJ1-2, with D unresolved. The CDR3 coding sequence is TGTGCCAGCACGGTAGGACGGATCTATGGCTACACCTTC. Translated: CASTVGRIYGYTF.